The clone carrying this T cell receptor (delta chain) was counted many times. The antigen remains undetermined. This record belongs to a study of γδ T cells in repeated Plasmodium falciparum infection. Study context: Malaria-naive adults were infected with P. falciparum NF54 four times over around 600 days.

TCRdb called clones anew from the multiplex PCR reads with CATT. The profile shows 45,000 to 50,000 delta-chain clones, approximately 1.5% of them singletons. Study conclusions and caveats: Vdelta2-negative gammadelta repertoires appeared less diverse and less shared in Malian than Australian children. In Vdelta2-negative, largely Vdelta1+, gammadelta repertoires, repeated controlled infections appeared to drive clonal selection waves.

Germline V gene sequence: CDR1 GEAIGNYY, CDR2 EKD. The J segment lost 4 bases and the V segment lost 1 base, leaving 13 bases of the junction unmatched. The length of the CDR3 is 18 residues. Vgamma9/Vdelta2+ and Vdelta2-negative gammadelta T cells were flow-sorted from PBMC for bulk sequencing. The source is a pool of human donors (malaria-infected and uninfected, not separated). This chain uses TRDV2 with TRDJ1; 11 nucleotides agree with TRDD3. The sequencing input was gamma-delta T cells from blood. CDR3 nucleotides: TGTGCCTGTGACACTGTACTGGGGGATAAGAGGTTGAACGATAAACTCATCTTT. Residues: CACDTVLGDKRLNDKLIF.